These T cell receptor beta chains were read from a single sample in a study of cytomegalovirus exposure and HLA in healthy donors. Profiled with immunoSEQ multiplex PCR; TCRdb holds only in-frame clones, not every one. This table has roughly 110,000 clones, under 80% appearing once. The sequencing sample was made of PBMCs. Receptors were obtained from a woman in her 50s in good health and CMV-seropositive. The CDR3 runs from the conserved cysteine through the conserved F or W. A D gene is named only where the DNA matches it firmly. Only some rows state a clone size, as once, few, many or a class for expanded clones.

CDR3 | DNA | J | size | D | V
CASSQVAGGTRGYTF | TGTGCCAGCAGCCAAGTGGCAGGGGGGACGCGCGGCTACACCTTC | TRBJ1-2 | . | TRBD1 | TRBV4-2
CASSPRQGRYSGNTIYF | TGTGCCAGCAGCCCCCGACAGGGGAGATATTCTGGAAACACCATATATTTT | TRBJ1-3 | . | TRBD1 | TRBV13
CASSLYGQGNSPLHF | TGTGCCAGCAGTTTATACGGACAGGGGAATTCACCCCTCCACTTT | TRBJ1-6 | few | TRBD1 | TRBV27
CASSQPTSSGGAQGQFF | TGTGCCAGCAGCCAACCCACCTCTAGCGGGGGGGCGCAAGGGCAGTTCTTC | TRBJ2-1 | . | TRBD2 | TRBV4-2
CASSAWGGNTEAFF | TGTGCCAGCAGTGCCTGGGGGGGGAACACTGAAGCTTTCTTT | TRBJ1-1 | few | . | TRBV2
CASSSGTGFSTEAFF | TGTGCCAGCAGCTCCGGGACAGGGTTTAGCACTGAAGCTTTCTTT | TRBJ1-1 | . | TRBD1 | TRBV7-9
CASSFFGGQTDTQYF | TGTGCCAGCAGCTTCTTTGGGGGCCAGACAGATACGCAGTATTTT | TRBJ2-3 | few | . | TRBV5-6
CASSSPRVDEQFF | TGTGCCAGCAGCTCCCCTAGAGTGGATGAGCAGTTCTTC | TRBJ2-1 | few | . | TRBV7-9
CASSVGLAGIYEQYF | TGTGCCAGCAGCGTAGGGCTAGCGGGGATTTACGAGCAGTACTTC | TRBJ2-7 | . | TRBD2 | TRBV9
CASSLDPGQDYEQYF | TGTGCCAGCAGCTTAGACCCCGGACAGGACTACGAGCAGTACTTC | TRBJ2-7 | . | TRBD1 | TRBV11-2
CASSHAGTGRTEAFF | TGCGCCAGCAGCCATGCCGGGACAGGGAGGACTGAAGCTTTCTTT | TRBJ1-1 | . | TRBD1 | TRBV4-1
CAWSTGTGMNEQFF | TGTGCCTGGAGTACGGGGACAGGGATGAATGAGCAGTTCTTC | TRBJ2-1 | . | TRBD1 | TRBV30
CASSYSNQPQHF | TGTGCCAGCAGTTACAGTAATCAGCCCCAGCATTTT | TRBJ1-5 | . | . | TRBV27
CSVKGQASYNEQFF | TGCAGCGTGAAGGGACAGGCGTCCTACAATGAGCAGTTCTTC | TRBJ2-1 | . | TRBD1 | TRBV29-1
CASMGAGNQPQHF | TGTGCCAGCATGGGGGCCGGCAATCAGCCCCAGCATTTT | TRBJ1-5 | few | . | TRBV6-5
CAWSPGTGSPEAFF | TGTGCCTGGAGTCCCGGGACAGGGAGTCCTGAAGCTTTCTTT | TRBJ1-1 | . | TRBD1 | TRBV30
CASSSSDRGLSPLHF | TGTGCCAGCAGTTCCTCGGACAGGGGGCTTTCACCCCTCCACTTT | TRBJ1-6 | . | TRBD1 | TRBV28
CASKNRGVEKLFF | TGTGCCAGCAAGAACAGGGGAGTGGAAAAACTGTTTTTT | TRBJ1-4 | once | TRBD1 | TRBV27
CASSHAGLDRPNYGYTF | TGTGCCAGCAGCCATGCGGGCCTAGACAGGCCTAACTATGGCTACACCTTC | TRBJ1-2 | . | . | TRBV4-2
CASNWDRVTDTQYF | TGTGCCAGCAATTGGGACAGGGTAACAGATACGCAGTATTTT | TRBJ2-3 | . | TRBD1 | TRBV2
CASSGQTTSEQYF | TGTGCCAGCAGTGGACAGACGACTAGCGAGCAGTACTTC | TRBJ2-7 | medium-sized | . | TRBV2
CASHTGANNSPLHF | TGTGCCAGCCATACAGGAGCTAATAATTCACCCCTCCACTTT | TRBJ1-6 | once | . | TRBV27
CASRQGGSLNTEAFF | TGCGCCTCTAGACAGGGAGGCTCTTTGAACACTGAAGCTTTCTTT | TRBJ1-1 | once | TRBD1 | TRBV5-1
CASRERGINQPQHF | TGTGCCAGCAGGGAGCGGGGGATCAATCAGCCCCAGCATTTT | TRBJ1-5 | . | . | TRBV2
CASSSDSLYEQYF | TGTGCCAGCAGCTCCGACAGTCTCTACGAGCAGTACTTC | TRBJ2-7 | . | . | TRBV7-2
CASKGEPNTGELFF | TGCGCCAGCAAGGGGGAGCCCAACACCGGGGAGCTGTTTTTT | TRBJ2-2 | . | . | TRBV5-1
CASSQGGLDGYTF | TGCGCCAGCAGCCAAGGAGGACTAGATGGCTACACCTTC | TRBJ1-2 | . | . | TRBV4-3
CAWSVHETEAFF | TGTGCCTGGAGTGTACACGAAACTGAAGCTTTCTTT | TRBJ1-1 | . | . | TRBV30
CASSQDLVASSGYTF | TGTGCCAGCAGCCAAGATCTGGTAGCCTCCTCGGGCTACACCTTC | TRBJ1-2 | . | . | TRBV14
CASSQDYETGPQPQHF | TGCGCCAGCAGCCAAGATTACGAGACAGGGCCTCAGCCCCAGCATTTT | TRBJ1-5 | few | TRBD1 | TRBV4-3
CASSLLSSGANVLTF | TGTGCCAGCAGTTTGCTAAGCTCTGGGGCCAACGTCCTGACTTTC | TRBJ2-6 | few | . | TRBV28
CASSLIANQPQHF | TGTGCCAGCAGCTTGATAGCGAATCAGCCCCAGCATTTT | TRBJ1-5 | few | . | TRBV7-9
CASSYVRQGSGNTIYF | TGTGCCAGCAGTTACGTCAGACAGGGGTCTGGAAACACCATATATTTT | TRBJ1-3 | . | TRBD1 | TRBV6-6
CASSYPQTVGSAPLHF | TGTGCCAGCAGTTACCCTCAGACAGTAGGGTCGGCACCCCTCCACTTT | TRBJ1-6 | . | . | TRBV6-5
CASSLRRGLLPSSSYNEQFF | TGTGCCAGCAGTTTACGAAGGGGACTACTCCCCTCGAGCTCCTACAATGAGCAGTTCTTC | TRBJ2-1 | . | TRBD2 | TRBV27
CASSHRTGGETEAFF | TGCGCCAGCAGCCATCGGACGGGGGGGGAAACTGAAGCTTTCTTT | TRBJ1-1 | . | . | TRBV5-1
CAIRSRQENTEAFF | TGTGCCATCAGATCACGACAGGAGAACACTGAAGCTTTCTTT | TRBJ1-1 | . | . | TRBV10-3
CASSFFGQGNYEQYF | TGTGCCAGCAGTTTTTTCGGACAGGGTAACTACGAGCAGTACTTC | TRBJ2-7 | few | TRBD1 | TRBV28
CASSLEQGVWSDTF | TGTGCCAGCAGCTTGGAGCAGGGGGTATGGAGTGACACCTTC | TRBJ1-2 | . | TRBD1 | TRBV5-6
CSSSLAMAGELFF | TGTTCCAGCAGCTTGGCAATGGCCGGGGAGCTGTTTTTT | TRBJ2-2 | . | . | TRBV7-9
CASSFRTANTEAFF | TGTGCCAGCAGCTTCAGGACAGCCAACACTGAAGCTTTCTTT | TRBJ1-1 | . | . | TRBV5-4
CAISESTGGSSGELFF | TGTGCCATCAGTGAGTCGACAGGGGGATCTTCCGGGGAGCTGTTTTTT | TRBJ2-2 | . | TRBD1 | TRBV10-3
CASSLAFRTSMGVTEAFF | TGTGCCAGCAGCTTAGCTTTTCGGACTTCGATGGGCGTGACTGAAGCTTTCTTT | TRBJ1-1 | . | . | TRBV7-6
CASSELRYEAFF | TGTGCCAGCAGTGAATTGAGATATGAAGCTTTCTTT | TRBJ1-1 | . | . | TRBV6-1
CASSLTAGSQPQHF | TGTGCCAGCAGCTTAACCGCAGGTTCCCAGCCCCAGCATTTT | TRBJ1-5 | . | . | TRBV7-3
CAISEGQRYSNQPQHF | TGTGCCATCAGTGAGGGACAGAGGTATAGCAATCAGCCCCAGCATTTT | TRBJ1-5 | . | . | TRBV10-3
CASSYLLGDGRPQHF | TGTGCCAGCAGTTATCTATTAGGGGATGGTAGGCCCCAGCATTTT | TRBJ1-5 | . | . | TRBV6-6
CASSFRQGAYEQYF | TGTGCCAGCAGCTTTCGACAGGGTGCCTACGAGCAGTACTTC | TRBJ2-7 | . | TRBD1 | TRBV7-2
CASSPGQFATQYF | TGTGCCAGCAGCCCCGGACAGTTTGCGACCCAGTACTTC | TRBJ2-5 | . | . | TRBV14
CASSYSIGGRGAQHF | TGTGCCAGCAGTTACTCTATTGGGGGCCGGGGGGCCCAGCATTTT | TRBJ1-5 | . | . | TRBV6-6
CASSTGQPQHF | TGTGCCAGCAGCACCGGACAACCCCAGCATTTT | TRBJ1-5 | few | . | TRBV16
CASSSRGLRGPNTEAFF | TGTGCCAGTAGCTCCAGGGGGTTAAGGGGCCCGAACACTGAAGCTTTCTTT | TRBJ1-1 | . | TRBD1 | TRBV19
CASELRTGDTEAFF | TGTGCCAGTGAACTCAGGACAGGAGACACTGAAGCTTTCTTT | TRBJ1-1 | . | TRBD1 | TRBV19
CASSFDGREVEKLFF | TGCGCCAGCAGCTTCGATGGCAGGGAAGTAGAAAAACTGTTTTTT | TRBJ1-4 | . | . | TRBV5-1
CSVEDRGQGAYEQYF | TGCAGCGTTGAAGATCGAGGACAGGGGGCTTACGAGCAGTACTTC | TRBJ2-7 | once | TRBD1 | TRBV29-1
CASSSNSGYEQYF | TGTGCCAGCAGTTCGAACAGCGGCTACGAGCAGTACTTC | TRBJ2-7 | . | . | TRBV28
CASSSQVNTGELFF | TGCGCCAGCAGCTCACAGGTGAACACCGGGGAGCTGTTTTTT | TRBJ2-2 | once | . | TRBV5-1
CATSRSPGQGSYEQYF | TGTGCCACCAGCAGATCTCCCGGACAGGGGAGCTACGAGCAGTACTTC | TRBJ2-7 | once | TRBD1 | TRBV15
CSVDGGRGANVLTF | TGCAGCGTTGACGGGGGTAGGGGGGCCAACGTCCTGACTTTC | TRBJ2-6 | . | . | TRBV29-1
CASSLAPHTDTQYF | TGCGCCAGCAGCTTGGCCCCCCACACAGATACGCAGTATTTT | TRBJ2-3 | . | . | TRBV5-1